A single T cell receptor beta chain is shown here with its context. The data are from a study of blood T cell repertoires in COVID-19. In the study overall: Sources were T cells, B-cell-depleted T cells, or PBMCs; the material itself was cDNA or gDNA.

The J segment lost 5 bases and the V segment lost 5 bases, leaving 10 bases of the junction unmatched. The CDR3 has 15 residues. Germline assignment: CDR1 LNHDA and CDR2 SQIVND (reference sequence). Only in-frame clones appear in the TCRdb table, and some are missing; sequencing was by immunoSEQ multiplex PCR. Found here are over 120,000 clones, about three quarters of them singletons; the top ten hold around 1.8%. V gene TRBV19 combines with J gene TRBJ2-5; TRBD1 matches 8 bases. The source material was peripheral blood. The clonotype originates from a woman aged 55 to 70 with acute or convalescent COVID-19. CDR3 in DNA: TGTGCCAGTAGTGCGATTTCAGGGGGCGCGGAGACCCAGTACTTC. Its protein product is CASSAISGGAETQYF.